This T cell receptor beta chain was captured by sequencing in a study of CD8 T cells in Susac syndrome (dated by TCRdb to the late 2010s). Turning to the overall study: Whether CD8+ T cell activation and differentiation in Susac syndrome was antigen driven was tested using repertoire sequencing. The study compared CD8+ T cell repertoire clonality among eleven to twelve healthy donors, approximately 14 Susac syndrome patients and approximately 16 multiple sclerosis patients.

RNA was extracted with the RNeasy kit and about 0.5 to 1 ug was reverse transcribed using random hexamers. TCR beta CDR3 regions were amplified with the immunoSEQ multiplex PCR assay covering 54 Vbeta and 13 Jbeta segments. Bias from PCR amplification was corrected by using a synthetic template baseline for primer optimization and for computational correction. The authors processed their data as follows. Reads were assigned to V, D and J genes according to IMGT and analyzed in immunoSEQ Analyzer, with only productive sequences retained. To calculate clonality, Shannon entropy was normalized by log2 of the number of productive unique sequences and then subtracted from one. Public and private clones were assessed among the 100 most prevalent clones of each patient and control. A clone was defined as Susac-specific if it was absent from the healthy and MS cohorts, from roughly 990 published viral clones and from other ImmuneACCESS disease sequences. In TCRdb, the public reads were trimmed at Q25 with fastp and aligned with MiXCR, with productive beta chains retained. Every entry covers one CDR3 protein and lists the most common genes and DNA from its rows. These V and J calls derive from TCRdb rather than the authors' analysis. The sample table shows fewer than 150,000 distinct CDR3 sequences, and 90% to 95% are seen once. The ten largest clones add up to approximately 0.24% of the sample.

CDR1 LNHNV and CDR2 YYDKDF are derived from the germline V gene (reference sequence). Reading from cysteine to phenylalanine, the CDR3 counts 16 amino acids. The read is trimmed to its CDR3 DNA, 48 bases read in frame from base 1. Trimming at the junction amounts to 0 bases on V and 4 bases on J, and the germline ends lie 16 bases apart. Concerning this clonotype itself: Its antigen target is currently unknown. Per-base quality was not reported, and no clone a single base away is much larger than it.

Peripheral blood CD8+ and CD4+ T cells from healthy donors, Susac syndrome patients and multiple sclerosis patients were profiled by high-throughput TCR beta sequencing. Multiple sclerosis controls were treatment-naive patients with stable or active relapsing-remitting disease fulfilling revised McDonald criteria. Bulk CD8+ and CD4+ T cells were purified by magnetic negative isolation, while CD8+ TEMRA cells were enriched using FACS. Blood was drawn into EDTA tubes, processed within 24 hours, and PBMCs were isolated by density gradient centrifugation. PBMCs intended for TCR sequencing were frozen in liquid nitrogen and were later thawed in a 37 degrees C water bath. The sorted or isolated CD4+, CD8+ and CD8+ TEMRA cells reached a purity of at least 90%. Broader findings and caveats from the paper: The number of individuals in the TCR sequencing and HLA analysis was recognized as being relatively small.

The origin of this receptor is a human donor with multiple sclerosis. The specimen was CD8+ T cells from PBMCs. The chain was built from TRBV15 and TRBJ2-7, with no confidently assigned D gene. CDR3 loop: CATSRDVAHGYYEQYF. Here is the DNA: TGTGCCACCAGCAGAGATGTGGCTCACGGGTATTACGAGCAGTACTTC.